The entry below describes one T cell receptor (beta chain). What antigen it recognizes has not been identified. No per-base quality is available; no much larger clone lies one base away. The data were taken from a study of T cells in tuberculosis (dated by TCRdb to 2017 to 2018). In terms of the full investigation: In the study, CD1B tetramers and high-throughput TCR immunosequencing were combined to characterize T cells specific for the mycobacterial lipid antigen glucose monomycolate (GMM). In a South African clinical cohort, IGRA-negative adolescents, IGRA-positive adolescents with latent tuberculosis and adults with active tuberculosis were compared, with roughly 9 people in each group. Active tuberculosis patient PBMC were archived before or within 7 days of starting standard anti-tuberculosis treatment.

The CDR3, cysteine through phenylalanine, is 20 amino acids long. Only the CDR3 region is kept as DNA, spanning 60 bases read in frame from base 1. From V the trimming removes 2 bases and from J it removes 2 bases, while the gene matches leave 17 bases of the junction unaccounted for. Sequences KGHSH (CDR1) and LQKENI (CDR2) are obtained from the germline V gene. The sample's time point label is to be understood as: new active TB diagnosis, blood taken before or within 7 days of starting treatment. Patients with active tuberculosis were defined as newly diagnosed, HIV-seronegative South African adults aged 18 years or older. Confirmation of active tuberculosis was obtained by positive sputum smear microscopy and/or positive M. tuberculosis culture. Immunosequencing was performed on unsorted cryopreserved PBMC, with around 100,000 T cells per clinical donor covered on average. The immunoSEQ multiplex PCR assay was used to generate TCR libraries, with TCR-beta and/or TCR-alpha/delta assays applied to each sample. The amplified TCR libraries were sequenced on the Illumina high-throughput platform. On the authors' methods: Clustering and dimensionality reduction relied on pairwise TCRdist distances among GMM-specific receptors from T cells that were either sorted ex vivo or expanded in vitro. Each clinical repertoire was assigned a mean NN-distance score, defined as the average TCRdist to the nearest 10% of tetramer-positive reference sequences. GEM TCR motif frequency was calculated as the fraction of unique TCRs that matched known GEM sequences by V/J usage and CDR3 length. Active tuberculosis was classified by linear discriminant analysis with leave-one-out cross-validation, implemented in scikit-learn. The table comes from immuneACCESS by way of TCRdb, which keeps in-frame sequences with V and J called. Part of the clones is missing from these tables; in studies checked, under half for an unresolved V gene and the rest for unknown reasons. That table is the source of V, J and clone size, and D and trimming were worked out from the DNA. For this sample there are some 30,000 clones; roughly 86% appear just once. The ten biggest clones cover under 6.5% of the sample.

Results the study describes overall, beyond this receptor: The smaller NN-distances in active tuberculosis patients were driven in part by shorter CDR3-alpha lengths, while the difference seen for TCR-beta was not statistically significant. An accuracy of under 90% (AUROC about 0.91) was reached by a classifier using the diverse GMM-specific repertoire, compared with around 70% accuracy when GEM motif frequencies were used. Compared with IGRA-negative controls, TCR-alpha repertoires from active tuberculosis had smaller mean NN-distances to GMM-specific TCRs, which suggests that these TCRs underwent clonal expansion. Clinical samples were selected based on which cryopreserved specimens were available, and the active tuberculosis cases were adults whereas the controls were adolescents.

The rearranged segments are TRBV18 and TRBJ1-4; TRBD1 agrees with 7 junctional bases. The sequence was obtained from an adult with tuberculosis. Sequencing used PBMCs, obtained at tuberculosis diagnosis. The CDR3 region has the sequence CASSPEDRVGIRATNEKLFF. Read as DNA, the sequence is TGTGCCAGCTCACCAGAAGACAGGGTCGGTATTAGGGCGACTAATGAAAAACTGTTTTTT.